This TCR beta chain was identified in a study of metastatic and nonmetastatic thyroid tumors. Turning to the study itself: Repertoires were compared across blood and tumor or nodule tissue from malignant and benign thyroid patients.

This clone was seen many times. Its antigen remains unknown. No patient had received any treatment before thyroid surgery. In the original processing: Using the CDR3 differences seen across clinicopathological groups, the authors built a distant-metastasis classifier for papillary thyroid cancer, which was meant to discriminate distant-metastatic patients. TCRdb re-called the PCR reads through MiXCR. The V and J calls come from TCRdb's annotation, not from the publication. The table lists 60,000 to 85,000 clones, roughly 18% of them singletons. Notes on the study in general: Benign nodules were reported to have significantly lower TCR beta diversity than malignant thyroid tumors, in blood and tumor.

This sequence originates from a female donor with papillary thyroid cancer or a benign thyroid nodule (not recorded which). Some clones in this sample may be carry-over from other donors' samples. Source material: blood.

The CDR3 nucleotides are TGCGCCAGCACCGGGTCGGGACTAGCGGGGGCCCGAGGGGAGACCCAGTACTTC. Translation: CASTGSGLAGARGETQYF. J is TRBJ2-5 and V is TRBV5-1, with TRBD2 identical over 14 bases. CDR1 and CDR2 from the germline V gene are SGHRS and YFSETQ. The CDR3 is 18 residues long. The V segment lost 6 bases and the J segment 5 bases; nucleotides outside the gene matches: 15.